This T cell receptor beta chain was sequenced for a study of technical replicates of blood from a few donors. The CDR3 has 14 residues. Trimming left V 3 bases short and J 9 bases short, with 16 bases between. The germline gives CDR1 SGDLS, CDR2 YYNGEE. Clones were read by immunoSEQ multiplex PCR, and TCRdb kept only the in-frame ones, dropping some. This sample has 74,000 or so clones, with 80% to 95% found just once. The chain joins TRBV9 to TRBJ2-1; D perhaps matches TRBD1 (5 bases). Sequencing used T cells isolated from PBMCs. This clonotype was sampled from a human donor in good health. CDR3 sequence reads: CASSGFRQTGEQFF. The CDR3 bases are TGTGCCAGCAGCGGATTTCGACAGACTGGTGAGCAGTTCTTC.